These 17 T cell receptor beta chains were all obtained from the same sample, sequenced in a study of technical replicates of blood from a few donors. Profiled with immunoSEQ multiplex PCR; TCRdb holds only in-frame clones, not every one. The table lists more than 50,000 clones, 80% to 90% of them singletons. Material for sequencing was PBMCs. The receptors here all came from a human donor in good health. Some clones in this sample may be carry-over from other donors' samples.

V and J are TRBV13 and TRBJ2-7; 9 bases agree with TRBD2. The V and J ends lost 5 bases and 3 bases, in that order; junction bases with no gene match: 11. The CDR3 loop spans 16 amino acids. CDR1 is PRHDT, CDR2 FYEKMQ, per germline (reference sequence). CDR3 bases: TGTGCCAGCAGCCCCACTTCCGGTAGCGGGGGCTACGAGCAGTACTTC. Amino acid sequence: CASSPTSGSGGYEQYF.

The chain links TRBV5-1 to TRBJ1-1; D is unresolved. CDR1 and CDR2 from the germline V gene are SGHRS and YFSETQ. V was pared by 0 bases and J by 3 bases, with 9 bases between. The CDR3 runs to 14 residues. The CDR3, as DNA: TGCGCCAGCAGCTTGGATGGGGAGTACACTGAAGCTTTCTTT. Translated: CASSLDGEYTEAFF.

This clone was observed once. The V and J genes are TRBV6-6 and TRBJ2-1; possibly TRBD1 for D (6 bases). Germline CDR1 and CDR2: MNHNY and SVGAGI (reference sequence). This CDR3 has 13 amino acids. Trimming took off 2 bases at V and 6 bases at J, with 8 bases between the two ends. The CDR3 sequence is CASSYGGLNEQFF. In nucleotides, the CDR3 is TGTGCCAGCAGTTACGGGGGCCTCAATGAGCAGTTCTTC.

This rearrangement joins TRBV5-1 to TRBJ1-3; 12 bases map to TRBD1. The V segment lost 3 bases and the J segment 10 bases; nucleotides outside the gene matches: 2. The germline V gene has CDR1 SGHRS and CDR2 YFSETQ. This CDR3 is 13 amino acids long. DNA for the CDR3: TGCGCCAGCAGCTGGGGACAGGGGGCAACCATATATTTT. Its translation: CASSWGQGATIYF.

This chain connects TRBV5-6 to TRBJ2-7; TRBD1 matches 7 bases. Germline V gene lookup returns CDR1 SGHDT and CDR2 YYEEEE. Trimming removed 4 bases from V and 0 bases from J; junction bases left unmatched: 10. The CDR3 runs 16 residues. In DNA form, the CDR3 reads TGTGCCAGCAGCCCTCCAGGGGGTCTCAGCTCCTACGAGCAGTACTTC. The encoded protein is CASSPPGGLSSYEQYF.

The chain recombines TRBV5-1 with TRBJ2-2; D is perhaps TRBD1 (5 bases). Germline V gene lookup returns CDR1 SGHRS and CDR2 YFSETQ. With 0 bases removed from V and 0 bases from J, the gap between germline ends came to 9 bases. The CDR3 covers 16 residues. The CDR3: CASSLDPGTNTGELFF. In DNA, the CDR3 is TGCGCCAGCAGCTTGGATCCAGGGACGAACACCGGGGAGCTGTTTTTT.

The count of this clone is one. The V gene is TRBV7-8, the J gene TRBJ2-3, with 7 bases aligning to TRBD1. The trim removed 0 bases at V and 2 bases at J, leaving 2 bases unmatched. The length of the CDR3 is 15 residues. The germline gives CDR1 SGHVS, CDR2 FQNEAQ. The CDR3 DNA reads TGTGCCAGCAGCTTAGCAGGGACAGACACAGATACGCAGTATTTT. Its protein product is CASSLAGTDTDTQYF.

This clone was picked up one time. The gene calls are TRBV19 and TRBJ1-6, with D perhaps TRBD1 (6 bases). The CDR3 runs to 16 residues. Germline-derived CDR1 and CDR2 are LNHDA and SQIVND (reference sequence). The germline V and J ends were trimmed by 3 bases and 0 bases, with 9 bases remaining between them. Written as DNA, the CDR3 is TGTGCCAGTAGTATCACAGGGAGCTCCTATAATTCACCCCTCCACTTT. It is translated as CASSITGSSYNSPLHF.

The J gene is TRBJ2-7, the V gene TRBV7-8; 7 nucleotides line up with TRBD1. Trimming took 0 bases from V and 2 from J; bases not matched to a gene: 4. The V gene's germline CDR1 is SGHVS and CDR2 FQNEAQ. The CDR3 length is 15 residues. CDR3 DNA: TGTGCCAGCAGCTTAGCGGCGACAGGGACCTACGAGCAGTACTTC. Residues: CASSLAATGTYEQYF.

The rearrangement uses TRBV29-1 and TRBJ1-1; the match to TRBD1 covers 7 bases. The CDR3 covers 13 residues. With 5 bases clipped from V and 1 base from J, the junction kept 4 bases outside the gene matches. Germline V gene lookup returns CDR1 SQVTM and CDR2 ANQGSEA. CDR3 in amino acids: CSVRGQQNTEAFF. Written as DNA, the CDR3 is TGCAGCGTTCGGGGACAGCAGAACACTGAAGCTTTCTTT.

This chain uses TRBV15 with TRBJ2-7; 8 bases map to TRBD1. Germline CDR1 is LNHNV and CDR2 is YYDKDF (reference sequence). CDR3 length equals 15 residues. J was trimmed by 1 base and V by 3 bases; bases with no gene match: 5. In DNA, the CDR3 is TGTGCCACCAGCAGCCGACAGGGGATATCCTACGAGCAGTACTTC. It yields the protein CATSSRQGISYEQYF.

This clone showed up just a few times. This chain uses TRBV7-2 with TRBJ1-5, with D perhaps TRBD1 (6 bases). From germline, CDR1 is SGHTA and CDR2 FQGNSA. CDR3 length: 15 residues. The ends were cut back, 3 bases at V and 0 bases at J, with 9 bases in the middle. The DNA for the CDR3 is TGTGCCAGCAGCTTTGGGGGCTCTAGCAATCAGCCCCAGCATTTT. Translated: CASSFGGSSNQPQHF.

CDR3 residues: CASSEFQGREGYTF. CDR3 coding DNA: TGTGCCAGCAGTGAGTTTCAGGGTCGAGAGGGCTACACCTTC. The gene calls are TRBV2 and TRBJ1-2; TRBD1 might be the D (5 bases). Germline V gives CDR1 SNHLY, CDR2 FYNNEI. This CDR3 contains 14 residues. V was clipped by 3 bases and J by 8 bases, with 16 bases between them. Complete variable domain (other parts from reference TRBV2 and TRBJ1-2): EPEVTQTPSHQVTQMGQEVILRCVPISNHLYFYWYRQILGQKVEFLVSFYNNEISEKSEIFDDQFSVERPDGSNFTLKIRSTKLEDSAMYFCASSEFQGREGYTFGSGTRLTVV.

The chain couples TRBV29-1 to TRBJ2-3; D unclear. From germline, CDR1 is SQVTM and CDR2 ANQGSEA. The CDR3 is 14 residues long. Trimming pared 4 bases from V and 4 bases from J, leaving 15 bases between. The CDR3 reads CSVVGQLFSDTQYF. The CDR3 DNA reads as TGCAGCGTTGTTGGGCAGCTTTTTTCAGATACGCAGTATTTT.

CDR3 sequence reads: CASSPPPPGINEQFF. In nucleotides, the CDR3 is TGTGCCAGCAGCCCCCCCCCTCCGGGGATCAATGAGCAGTTCTTC. The rearrangement uses TRBV5-4 and TRBJ2-1, with D possibly being TRBD2 (5 bases). The germline V gene encodes CDR1 SGHNT and CDR2 YYREEE (reference sequence). Trimming removed 4 bases from V and 6 bases from J, with 17 bases in between. CDR3 length equals 15 residues. Looking up the rest from reference TRBV5-4 and TRBJ2-1 gives the full variable domain: ETGVTQSPTHLIKTRGQQVTLRCSSQSGHNTVSWYQQALGQGPQFIFQYYREEENGRGNFPPRFSGLQFPNYSSELNVNALELDDSALYLCASSPPPPGINEQFFGPGTRLTVL.

The CDR3 bases are TGTGCCAGCAGCTTACAGGGTCCCTACGAGCAGTACTTC. This codes for CASSLQGPYEQYF. The chain is built from TRBV27 and TRBJ2-7; D might be TRBD1 (6 bases). The CDR3 extends over 13 amino acids. The V gene lost 6 bases and the J gene lost 2 bases, with 11 bases spanning the gap. Germline assignment: CDR1 MNHEY and CDR2 SMNVEV (reference sequence).

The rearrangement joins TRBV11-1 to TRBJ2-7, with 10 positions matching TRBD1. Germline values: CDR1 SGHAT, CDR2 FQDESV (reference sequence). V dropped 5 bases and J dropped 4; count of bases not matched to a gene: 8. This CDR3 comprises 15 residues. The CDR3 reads CASSARQGAMYEQYF. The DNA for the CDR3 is TGTGCCAGCAGCGCCCGACAGGGGGCGATGTACGAGCAGTACTTC.